This entry is about one TCR beta chain. This sample stems from a study of shared clonotypes between healthy human individuals. Genomic DNA per cell subset filled all wells of several immunoSEQ plates. Assay used: immunoSEQ multiplex PCR; TCRdb lists only in-frame clones, some missing. The table lists over a million clones, approximately 80% of them singletons, with approximately 0.56% in the top ten. Subsets obtained from CD4+ cells comprised CD45RA+ naive and CD45RA-negative memory cells. The germline V gene encodes CDR1 SGHTA and CDR2 FQGTGA. Trimming at V came to 3 bases and at J to 4 bases, leaving 8 bases not matched to a gene. The CDR3 has 16 amino acids.

This sequence was found in a man between 18 and 35 years old in good health. Some clones in this sample may be carry-over from other donors' samples. Sequenced input: memory CD4+ T cells from PBMCs. As for subset: CD45RA-negative fraction. The V gene is TRBV7-3, the J gene TRBJ2-1, with 8 bases identical to TRBD2. The CDR3 reads CASSFDPSGSYNEQFF. The CDR3 DNA sequence: TGTGCCAGCAGCTTTGACCCGAGCGGGAGTTACAATGAGCAGTTCTTC.